Sequencing of this T cell receptor (beta chain) was carried out in a study of early T cells in non-severe SARS-CoV-2 infection. Study details: Unpaired chains resulted from sequencing bulk RNA of unsorted whole blood. Study findings and constraints: VDJdb-based annotation leaned toward anti-spike CD8 responses and missed private and CD4 specificities.

Germline V gene lookup returns CDR1 MDHEN and CDR2 SYDVKM. Trimming shortened V by 7 bases and J by 2 bases, and 14 bases separated the two germline ends. CDR3 length: 14 amino acids. This clonotype was picked up many times. Its antigen remains unidentified. The protocol attached unique molecular identifiers to individual cDNA molecules. Using its own MiXCR run on the 5' RACE reads, TCRdb lists one record per CDR3 protein. The sample yields tens of thousands of distinct CDR3 sequences, 4.6% seen once. The clonotype originates from an adult who was a healthcare worker with PCR-confirmed SARS-CoV-2 infection or an uninfected control (not recorded which). The sequencing used whole blood, collected at baseline. V and J are TRBV28 and TRBJ1-1, with unresolved D. The CDR3 coding sequence is TGTGCCAGCACCTCCGGACTGGACAACACTGAAGCTTTCTTT. This translates into CASTSGLDNTEAFF.